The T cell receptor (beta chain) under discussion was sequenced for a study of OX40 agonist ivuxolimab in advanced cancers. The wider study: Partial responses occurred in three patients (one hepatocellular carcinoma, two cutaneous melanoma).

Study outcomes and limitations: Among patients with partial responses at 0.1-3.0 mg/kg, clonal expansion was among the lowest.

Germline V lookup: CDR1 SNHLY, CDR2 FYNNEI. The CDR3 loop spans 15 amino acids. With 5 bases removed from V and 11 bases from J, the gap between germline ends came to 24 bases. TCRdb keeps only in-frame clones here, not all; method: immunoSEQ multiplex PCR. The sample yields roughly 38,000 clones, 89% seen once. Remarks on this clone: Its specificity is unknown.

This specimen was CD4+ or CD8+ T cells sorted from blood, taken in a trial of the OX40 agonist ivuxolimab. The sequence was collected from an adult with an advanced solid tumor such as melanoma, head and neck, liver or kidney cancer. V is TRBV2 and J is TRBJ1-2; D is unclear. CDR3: CASSPAGNDRIWYTF. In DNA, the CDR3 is TGTGCCAGCAGTCCGGCCGGCAATGATAGGATATGGTACACCTTC.